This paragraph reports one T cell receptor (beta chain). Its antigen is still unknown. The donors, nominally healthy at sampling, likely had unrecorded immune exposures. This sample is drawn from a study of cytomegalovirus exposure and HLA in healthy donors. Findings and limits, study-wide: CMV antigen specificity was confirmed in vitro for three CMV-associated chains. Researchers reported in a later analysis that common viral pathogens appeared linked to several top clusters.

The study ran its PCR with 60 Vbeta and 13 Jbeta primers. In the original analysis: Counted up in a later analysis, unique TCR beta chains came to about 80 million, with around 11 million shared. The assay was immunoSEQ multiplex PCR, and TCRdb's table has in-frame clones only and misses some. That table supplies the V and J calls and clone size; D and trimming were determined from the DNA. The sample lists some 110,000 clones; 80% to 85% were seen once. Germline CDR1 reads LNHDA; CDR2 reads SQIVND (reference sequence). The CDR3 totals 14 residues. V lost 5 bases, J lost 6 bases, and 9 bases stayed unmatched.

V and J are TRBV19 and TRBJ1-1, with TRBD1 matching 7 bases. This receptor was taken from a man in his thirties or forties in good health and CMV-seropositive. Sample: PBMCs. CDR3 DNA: TGTGCCAGTAGTTCCCTCGACAGGGAGCCTGAAGCTTTCTTT. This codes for CASSSLDREPEAFF.